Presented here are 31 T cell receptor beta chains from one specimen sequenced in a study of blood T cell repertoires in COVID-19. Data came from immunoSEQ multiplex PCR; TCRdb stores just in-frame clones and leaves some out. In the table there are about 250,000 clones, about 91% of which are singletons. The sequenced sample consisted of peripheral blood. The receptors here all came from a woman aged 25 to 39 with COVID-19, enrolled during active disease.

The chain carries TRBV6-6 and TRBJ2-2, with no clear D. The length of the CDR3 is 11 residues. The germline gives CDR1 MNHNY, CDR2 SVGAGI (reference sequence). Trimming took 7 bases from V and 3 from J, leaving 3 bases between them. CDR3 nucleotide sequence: TGTGCCAGCACCTACACCGGGGAGCTGTTTTTT. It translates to CASTYTGELFF.

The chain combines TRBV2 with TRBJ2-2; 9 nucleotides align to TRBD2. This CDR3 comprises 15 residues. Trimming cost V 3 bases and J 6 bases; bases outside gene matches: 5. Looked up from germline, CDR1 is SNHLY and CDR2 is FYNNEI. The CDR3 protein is CASSEWTSEAGELFF. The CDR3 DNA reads TGTGCCAGCAGTGAGTGGACTAGCGAGGCCGGGGAGCTGTTTTTT. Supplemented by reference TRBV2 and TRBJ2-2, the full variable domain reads EPEVTQTPSHQVTQMGQEVILRCVPISNHLYFYWYRQILGQKVEFLVSFYNNEISEKSEIFDDQFSVERPDGSNFTLKIRSTKLEDSAMYFCASSEWTSEAGELFFGEGSRLTVL.

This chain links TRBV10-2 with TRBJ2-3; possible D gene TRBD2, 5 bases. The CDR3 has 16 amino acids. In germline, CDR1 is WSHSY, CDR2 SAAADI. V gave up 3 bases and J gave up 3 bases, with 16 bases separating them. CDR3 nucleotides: TGCGCCAGCAGTGATCTAGCTCCAAGCGGTACAGATACGCAGTATTTT. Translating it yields CASSDLAPSGTDTQYF.

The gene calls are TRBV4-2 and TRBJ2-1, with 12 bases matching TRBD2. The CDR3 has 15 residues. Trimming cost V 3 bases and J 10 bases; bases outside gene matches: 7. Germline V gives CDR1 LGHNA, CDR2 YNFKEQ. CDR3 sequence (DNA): TGTGCCAGCAGCCAGACACTAGCGGGGGGTGGGGAGCAGTTCTTC. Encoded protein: CASSQTLAGGGEQFF.

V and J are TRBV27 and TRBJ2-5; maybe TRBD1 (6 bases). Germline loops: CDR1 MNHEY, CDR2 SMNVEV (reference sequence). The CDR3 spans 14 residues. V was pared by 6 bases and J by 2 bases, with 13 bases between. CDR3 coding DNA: TGTGCCAGCAGACAAACAGGGTATCAAGAGACCCAGTACTTC. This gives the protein CASRQTGYQETQYF.

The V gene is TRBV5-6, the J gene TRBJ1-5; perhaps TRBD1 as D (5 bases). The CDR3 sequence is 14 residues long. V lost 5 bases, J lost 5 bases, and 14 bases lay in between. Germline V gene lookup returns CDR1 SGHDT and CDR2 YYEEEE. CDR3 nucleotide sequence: TGTGCCAGCAGTCAGCACCAGGGTTATCAGCCCCAGCATTTT. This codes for CASSQHQGYQPQHF.

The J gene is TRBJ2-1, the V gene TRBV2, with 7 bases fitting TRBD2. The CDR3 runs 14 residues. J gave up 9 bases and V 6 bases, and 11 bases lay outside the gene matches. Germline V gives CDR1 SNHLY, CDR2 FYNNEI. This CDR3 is CASRGRTLAVEQFF. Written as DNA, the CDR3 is TGTGCCAGCAGAGGGAGAACTCTAGCGGTTGAGCAGTTCTTC.

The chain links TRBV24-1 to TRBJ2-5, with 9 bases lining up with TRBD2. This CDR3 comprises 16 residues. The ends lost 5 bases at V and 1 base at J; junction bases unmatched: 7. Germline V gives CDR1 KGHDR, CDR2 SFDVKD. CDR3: CATSGNSGGVQETQYF. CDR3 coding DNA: TGTGCCACCAGTGGTAATAGCGGGGGAGTCCAAGAGACCCAGTACTTC.

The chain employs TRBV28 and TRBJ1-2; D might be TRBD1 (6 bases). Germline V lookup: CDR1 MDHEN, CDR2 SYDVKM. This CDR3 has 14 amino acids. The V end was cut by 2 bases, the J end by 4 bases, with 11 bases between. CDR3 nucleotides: TGTGCCAGCAGTTTAGATACAGGGACCTATGGCTACACCTTC. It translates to CASSLDTGTYGYTF.

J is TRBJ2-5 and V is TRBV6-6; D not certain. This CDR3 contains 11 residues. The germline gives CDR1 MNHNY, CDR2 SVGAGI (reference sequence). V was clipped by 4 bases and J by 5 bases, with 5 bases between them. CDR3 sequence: CASSSVETQYF. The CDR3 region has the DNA TGTGCCAGCAGTTCCGTGGAGACCCAGTACTTC.

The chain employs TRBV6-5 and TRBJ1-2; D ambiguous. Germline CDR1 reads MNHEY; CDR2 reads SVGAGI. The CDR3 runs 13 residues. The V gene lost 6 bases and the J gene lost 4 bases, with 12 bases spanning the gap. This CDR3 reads CASSSAGVYGYTF. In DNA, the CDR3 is TGTGCCAGCAGCTCCGCCGGGGTCTATGGCTACACCTTC.

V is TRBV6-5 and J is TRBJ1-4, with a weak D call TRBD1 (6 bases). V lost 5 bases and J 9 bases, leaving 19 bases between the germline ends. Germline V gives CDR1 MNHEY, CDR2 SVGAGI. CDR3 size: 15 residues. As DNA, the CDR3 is TGTGCCAGCAGTACCCACAGGAGGGGGGGGAAAAAACTGTTTTTT. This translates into CASSTHRRGGKKLFF.

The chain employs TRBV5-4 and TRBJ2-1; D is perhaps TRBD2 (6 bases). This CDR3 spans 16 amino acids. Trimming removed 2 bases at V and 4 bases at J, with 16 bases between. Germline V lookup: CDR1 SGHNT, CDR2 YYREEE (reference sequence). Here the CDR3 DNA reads TGTGCCAGCAGCTTTAGTATGGGAGGCGGTTACAATGAGCAGTTCTTC. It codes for CASSFSMGGGYNEQFF.

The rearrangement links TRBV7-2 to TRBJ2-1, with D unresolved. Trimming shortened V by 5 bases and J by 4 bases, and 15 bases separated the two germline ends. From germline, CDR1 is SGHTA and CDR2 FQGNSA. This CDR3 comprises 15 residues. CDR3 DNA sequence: TGTGCCAGCAGCCTCTTCGTGGGCCATTACAATGAGCAGTTCTTC. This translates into CASSLFVGHYNEQFF.

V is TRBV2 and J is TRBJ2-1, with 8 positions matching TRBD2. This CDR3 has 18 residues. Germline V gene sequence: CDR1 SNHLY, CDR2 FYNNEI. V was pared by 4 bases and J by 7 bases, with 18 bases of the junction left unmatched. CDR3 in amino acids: CASSVSPYASVAGNEQFF. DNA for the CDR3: TGTGCCAGCAGTGTTTCCCCGTATGCGTCCGTAGCGGGAAATGAGCAGTTCTTC.

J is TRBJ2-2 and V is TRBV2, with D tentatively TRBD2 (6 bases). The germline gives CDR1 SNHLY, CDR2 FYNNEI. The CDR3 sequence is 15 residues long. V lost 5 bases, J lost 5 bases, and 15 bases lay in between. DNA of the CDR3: TGTGCCAGCAGTCCGGAGGGGATGGGAACCGGGGAGCTGTTTTTT. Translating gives CASSPEGMGTGELFF. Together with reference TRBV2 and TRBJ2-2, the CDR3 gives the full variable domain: EPEVTQTPSHQVTQMGQEVILRCVPISNHLYFYWYRQILGQKVEFLVSFYNNEISEKSEIFDDQFSVERPDGSNFTLKIRSTKLEDSAMYFCASSPEGMGTGELFFGEGSRLTVL.

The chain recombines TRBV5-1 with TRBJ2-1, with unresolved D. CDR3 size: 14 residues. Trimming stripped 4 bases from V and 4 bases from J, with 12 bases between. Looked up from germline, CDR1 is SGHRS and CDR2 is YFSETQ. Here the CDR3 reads CASSPFTAYNEQFF. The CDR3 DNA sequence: TGCGCCAGCAGCCCCTTCACTGCTTACAATGAGCAGTTCTTC. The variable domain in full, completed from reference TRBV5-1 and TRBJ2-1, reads KAGVTQTPRYLIKTRGQQVTLSCSPISGHRSVSWYQQTPGQGLQFLFEYFSETQRNKGNFPGRFSGRQFSNSRSEMNVSTLELGDSALYLCASSPFTAYNEQFFGPGTRLTVL.

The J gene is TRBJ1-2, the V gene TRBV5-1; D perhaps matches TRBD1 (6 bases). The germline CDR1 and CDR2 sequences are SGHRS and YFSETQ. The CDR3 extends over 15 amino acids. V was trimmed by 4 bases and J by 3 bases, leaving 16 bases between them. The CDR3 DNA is TGCGCCAGCAGCCAGGGCGGGGGCGAGGACTATGGCTACACCTTC. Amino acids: CASSQGGGEDYGYTF.

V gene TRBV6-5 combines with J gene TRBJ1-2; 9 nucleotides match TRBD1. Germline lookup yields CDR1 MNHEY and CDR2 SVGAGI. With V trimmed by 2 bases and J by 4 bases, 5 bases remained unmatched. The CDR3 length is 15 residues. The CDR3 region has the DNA TGTGCCAGCAGTTACCGGGGACAGGGAACCTATGGCTACACCTTC. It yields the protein CASSYRGQGTYGYTF.

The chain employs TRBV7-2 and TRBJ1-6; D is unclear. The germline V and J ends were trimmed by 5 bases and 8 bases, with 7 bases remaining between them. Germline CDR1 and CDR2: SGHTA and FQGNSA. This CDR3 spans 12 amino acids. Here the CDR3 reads CASSAVDSPLHF. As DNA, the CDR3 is TGTGCCAGCAGCGCGGTAGATTCACCCCTCCACTTT.

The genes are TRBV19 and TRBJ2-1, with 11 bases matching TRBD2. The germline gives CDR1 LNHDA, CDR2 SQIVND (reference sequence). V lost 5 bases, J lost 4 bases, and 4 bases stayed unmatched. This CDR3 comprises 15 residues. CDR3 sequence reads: CASSVTSGGYNEQFF. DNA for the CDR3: TGTGCCAGTAGTGTTACTAGCGGGGGTTACAATGAGCAGTTCTTC.

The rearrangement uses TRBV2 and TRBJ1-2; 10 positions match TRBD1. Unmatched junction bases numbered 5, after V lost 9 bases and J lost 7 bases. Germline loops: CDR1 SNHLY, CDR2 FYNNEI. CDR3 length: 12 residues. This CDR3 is CASTRDRGGYTF. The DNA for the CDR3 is TGTGCCAGTACCCGGGACAGGGGTGGCTACACCTTC.

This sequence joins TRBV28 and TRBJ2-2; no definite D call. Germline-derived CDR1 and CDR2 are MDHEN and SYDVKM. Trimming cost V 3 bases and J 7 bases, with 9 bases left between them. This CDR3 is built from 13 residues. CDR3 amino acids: CASSFSVIGELFF. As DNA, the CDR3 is TGTGCCAGCAGTTTCTCAGTGATCGGGGAGCTGTTTTTT.

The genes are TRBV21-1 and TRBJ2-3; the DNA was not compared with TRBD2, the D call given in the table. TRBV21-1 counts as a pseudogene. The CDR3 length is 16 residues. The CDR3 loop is CANTLAGGIPTDTQYF. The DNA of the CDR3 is TGTGCCAACACCCTAGCGGGAGGGATCCCCACAGATACGCAGTATTTT.

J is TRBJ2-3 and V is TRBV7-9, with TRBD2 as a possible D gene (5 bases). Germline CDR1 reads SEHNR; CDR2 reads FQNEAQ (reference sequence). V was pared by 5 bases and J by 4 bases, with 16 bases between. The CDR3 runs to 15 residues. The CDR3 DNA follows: TGTGCCAGCAGCCACGATTTGGCCGGGGCAGATACGCAGTATTTT. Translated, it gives CASSHDLAGADTQYF.

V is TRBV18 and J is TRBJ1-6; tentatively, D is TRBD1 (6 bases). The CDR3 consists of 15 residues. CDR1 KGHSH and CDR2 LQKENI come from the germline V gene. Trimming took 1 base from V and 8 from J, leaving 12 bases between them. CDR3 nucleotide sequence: TGTGCCAGCTCACCACAGGACAGCCTCGATTCACCCCTCCACTTT. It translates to CASSPQDSLDSPLHF.

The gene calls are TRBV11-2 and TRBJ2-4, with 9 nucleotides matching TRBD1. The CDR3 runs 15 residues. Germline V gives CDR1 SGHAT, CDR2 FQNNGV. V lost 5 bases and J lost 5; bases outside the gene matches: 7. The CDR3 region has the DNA TGTGCCAGCAGCCCCTTCCGGGACAGGGAAAACATTCAGTACTTC. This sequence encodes CASSPFRDRENIQYF.

In DNA, the CDR3 is TGCGCCAGCAGCTTGGACGGACTGACTAAGCCCCAGCATTTT. It encodes CASSLDGLTKPQHF. The chain employs TRBV5-1 and TRBJ1-5; D gene unclear. Trimming left V 0 bases short and J 8 bases short, with 12 bases between. The CDR3 loop spans 14 amino acids. The V gene's germline CDR1 is SGHRS and CDR2 YFSETQ.

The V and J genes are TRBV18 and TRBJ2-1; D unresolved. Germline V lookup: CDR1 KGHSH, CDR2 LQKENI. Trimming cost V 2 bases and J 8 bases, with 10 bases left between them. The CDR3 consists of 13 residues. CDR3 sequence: CASSPAVVDEQFF. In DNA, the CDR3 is TGTGCCAGCTCACCAGCCGTAGTAGATGAGCAGTTCTTC.

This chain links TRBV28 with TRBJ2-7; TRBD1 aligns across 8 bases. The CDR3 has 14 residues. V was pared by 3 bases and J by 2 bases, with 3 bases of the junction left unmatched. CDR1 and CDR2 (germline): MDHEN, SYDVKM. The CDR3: CASSLVRGPYEQYF. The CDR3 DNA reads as TGTGCCAGCAGTTTGGTCAGGGGGCCCTACGAGCAGTACTTC. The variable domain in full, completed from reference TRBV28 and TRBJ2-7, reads DVKVTQSSRYLVKRTGEKVFLECVQDMDHENMFWYRQDPGLGLRLIYFSYDVKMKEKGDIPEGYSVSREKKERFSLILESASTNQTSMYLCASSLVRGPYEQYFGPGTRLTVT.

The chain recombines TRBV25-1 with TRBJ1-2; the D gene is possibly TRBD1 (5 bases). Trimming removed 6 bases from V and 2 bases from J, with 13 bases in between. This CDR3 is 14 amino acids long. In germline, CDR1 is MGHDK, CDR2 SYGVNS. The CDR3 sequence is CASSPIRTNYGYTF. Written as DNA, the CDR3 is TGTGCCAGCAGCCCTATTCGGACAAACTATGGCTACACCTTC.